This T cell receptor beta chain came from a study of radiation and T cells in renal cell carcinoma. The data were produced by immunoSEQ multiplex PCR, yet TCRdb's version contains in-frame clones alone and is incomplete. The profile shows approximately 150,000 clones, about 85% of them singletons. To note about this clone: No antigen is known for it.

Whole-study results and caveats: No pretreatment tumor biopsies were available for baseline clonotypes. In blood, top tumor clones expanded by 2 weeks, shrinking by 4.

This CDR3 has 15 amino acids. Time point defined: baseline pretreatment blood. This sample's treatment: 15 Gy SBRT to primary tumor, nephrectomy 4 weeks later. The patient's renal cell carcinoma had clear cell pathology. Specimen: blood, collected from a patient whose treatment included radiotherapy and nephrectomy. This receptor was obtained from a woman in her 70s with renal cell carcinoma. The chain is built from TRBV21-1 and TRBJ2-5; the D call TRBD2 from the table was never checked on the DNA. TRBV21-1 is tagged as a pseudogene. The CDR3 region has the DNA TGTGCCAGCAGCAAAGTGTCCCGGGGACAAGAGACCCAGTACTTC. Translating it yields CASSKVSRGQETQYF.